This record covers a single T cell receptor (beta chain). The J segment lost 2 bases and the V segment lost 0 bases, leaving 4 bases of the junction unmatched. The CDR3 covers 16 residues. Germline assignment: CDR1 SGDLS and CDR2 YYNGEE. This record belongs to a study of T cell changes during pregnancy in multiple sclerosis. Measured with immunoSEQ multiplex PCR; TCRdb has only the in-frame clones, and not every one. The sample holds about 50,000 clones, nearly 90% seen once. The starting material was peripheral blood, obtained after pregnancy. The chain has TRBV9 and TRBJ2-7, with 11 nucleotides matching TRBD2. The sequence was collected from a female donor in good health, enrolled as a control in a pregnancy study. The DNA of the CDR3 is TGTGCCAGCAGCGTAGGACTAGCGGGGCCCACCTACGAGCAGTACTTC. This codes for CASSVGLAGPTYEQYF.